This TCR beta chain was recorded in a study of T cell responses to AZD1222 COVID-19 vaccine (dated by TCRdb to about 2021). Background on the whole study: AZD1222 recipients with second doses at about 4 weeks or about 12 weeks were pooled, because spike-specific TCR depth and breadth did not differ between schedules. TCR sequencing was performed for over 230 trial participants, of whom about 200 were given two doses of AZD1222 and around 26 were given two doses of MenACWY control vaccine. Trial participants were enrolled into age subgroups of 18-55, 56-69 and 70-plus years, which contained roughly 140, 27 and 60 TCR-sequenced participants, respectively. Overall study outcomes, separate from this receptor: The vaccine-associated CD4 TCRs covered the entire spike protein, and the dominant responses fell in regions 160-218 and 743-854. Nearly half of unique spike-specific TCRs reportedly recognized epitopes outside regions mutated in the B.1.351 and B.1.1.7 variants. Most participants were white British and females outnumbered males, and the authors suggested that clonal diversity may have been underestimated. Conclusions about previously exposed vaccinees are limited, since just a handful of AZD1222 recipients were seropositive for SARS-CoV-2 at baseline. Because no day 14 peak-response samples were available, the repertoires could be characterized only after the peak T cell response. Spike-specific TCR breadth and depth rose significantly after two AZD1222 doses compared with day 0 and with MenACWY recipients. In the small 56-69-year group, the increase in depth fell short of significance, most likely because of low power.

As to this clone: Its specific antigen is unknown. No base qualities exist here, and no much larger clone lies one base off it.

The time point label on this specimen signifies: baseline before first vaccination. Vaccinee samples were obtained from the UK trials COV001 and COV002, which included a single-blind randomized controlled phase 2/3 trial of AZD1222 (ChAdOx1 nCoV-19) in healthy adults. For TCRbeta chain sequencing, PBMC samples were collected from trial participants at day 0 and at day 28 after the second dose. The CDR3 regions of human TCRbeta chains were analyzed by immunosequencing. Under the source paper's analysis protocol: Repertoire TCRs were checked for matches against a reference library of SARS-CoV-2-specific TCRs that had been generated using the MIRA antigen-specificity platform. Breadth was defined as the fraction of unique TCRs that were SARS-CoV-2-associated. Depth was defined as the fraction of total T cells that were SARS-CoV-2-associated. Using the MIRA data, each spike-specific TCR was mapped to the spike region that the TCR reacts to and placed in a CD4 or CD8 class. Log10-transformed breadth and depth values were compared by one-way ANOVA with Sidak's multiple comparisons tests. TCRdb carries this immuneACCESS record with in-frame sequences only. Its versions omit some clonotypes, under half of them owing to an unresolved V gene in the studies checked, with the rest unexplained. V and J calls and clone size are given by that table; D and trimming were obtained from the DNA. The sample contains 120,000 or so clones, 85% to 90% of them found a single time. The ten largest make up under 35% of the sample.

The sequence came from an adult in good health. The sample in question was peripheral blood, obtained on day 0 of AZD1222 vaccination.

The CDR3 here reads CASSYEGVQETQYF. The nucleotide sequence is given as TGTGCCAGCAGCTACGAAGGCGTCCAAGAGACCCAGTACTTC. Rearrangement joined TRBV7-9 to TRBJ2-5; too little of a D gene remains to name it. The germline V gene (reference sequence) yields SEHNR for CDR1 and FQNEAQ for CDR2. V is shortened by 4 bases, J by 1 base, and the region joining them spans 10 bases. Taken from cysteine to phenylalanine, the CDR3 has 14 residues. Kept here is only the CDR3 DNA, which spans 42 bases and is read in frame from base 1. Reference TRBV7-9 and TRBJ2-5 genes cover what lies past the CDR3, so the full variable domain is DTGVSQNPRHKITKRGQNVTFRCDPISEHNRLYWYRQTLGQGPEFLTYFQNEAQLEKSRLLSDRFSAERPKGSFSTLEIQRTEQGDSAMYLCASSYEGVQETQYFGPGTRLLVL.